The clone carrying this TCR beta chain has just one count. Germline CDR1 and CDR2: MDHEN and SYDVKM. V lost 6 bases to trimming and J lost 9 bases; unmatched junction nucleotides: 11. The CDR3 extends over 13 amino acids. Sample treatment: about 20 received Ad26.COV2.S at low or high dose, single or two shots; about 5 received placebo; per-sample allocation not given. Sample collection was performed on day 63 after the first vaccine or placebo injection. Donor was an adult aged 18-55 years in Boston. This entry belongs to a study of Ad26.COV2.S vaccination and SARS-CoV-2 variants. The data were produced by immunoSEQ multiplex PCR, yet TCRdb's version contains in-frame clones alone and is incomplete. The sample includes 440,000 or so clones, approximately 92% of them seen just once.

The receptor was derived from a person between 18 and 65 years old who received the Ad26.COV2.S COVID-19 vaccine or a placebo. The sample in question was peripheral blood, obtained in a trial of Ad26.COV2.S vaccine versus placebo. This rearrangement joins TRBV28 to TRBJ2-7; 7 bases line up with TRBD2. CDR3 sequence reads: CASRAGRGDGQYF. For the CDR3, the DNA is TGTGCCAGCAGAGCGGGGAGAGGGGACGGGCAGTACTTC.